This TCR beta chain was captured in a study of Graves' ophthalmopathy and Graves' hyperthyroidism. At the level of the study: The blood sample was drawn at first diagnosis and before any treatment.

There are 16 residues in the CDR3. V was cut by 0 bases and J by 3 bases, with 11 bases left in between. Germline V gene sequence: CDR1 LGHDT, CDR2 YNNKEL (reference sequence). Uncontrolled infections, pregnancy, lactation or other autoimmune diseases led to patient exclusion. The source of the PBMCs was around 10 ml of fresh peripheral blood. TCR beta CDR3 amplification used RNA transcripts. First-round RT-PCR relied on HTBI primers, and a second-round multiplex PCR came next. In TCRdb, the multiplex PCR reads were re-called with MiXCR into one record per CDR3 protein. The sample lists about 620,000 distinct CDR3 sequences, 22% seen once, with more than 5.5% in the top ten.

Sequenced material: peripheral blood. The chain uses TRBV3-1 and TRBJ2-2; D is possibly TRBD1 (5 bases). The clonotype was recovered from a woman younger than 30 with stable Graves' hyperthyroidism. Some clones in this sample may be carry-over from other donors' samples. DNA of the CDR3: TGTGCCAGCAGCCAAGAAGGCAGGGCTGACACCGGGGAGCTGTTTTTT. Its protein product is CASSQEGRADTGELFF. The whole variable domain, filled in from reference TRBV3-1 and TRBJ2-2, reads DTAVSQTPKYLVTQMGNDKSIKCEQNLGHDTMYWYKQDSKKFLKIMFSYNNKELIINETVPNRFSPKSPDKAHLNLHINSLELGDSAVYFCASSQEGRADTGELFFGEGSRLTVL.